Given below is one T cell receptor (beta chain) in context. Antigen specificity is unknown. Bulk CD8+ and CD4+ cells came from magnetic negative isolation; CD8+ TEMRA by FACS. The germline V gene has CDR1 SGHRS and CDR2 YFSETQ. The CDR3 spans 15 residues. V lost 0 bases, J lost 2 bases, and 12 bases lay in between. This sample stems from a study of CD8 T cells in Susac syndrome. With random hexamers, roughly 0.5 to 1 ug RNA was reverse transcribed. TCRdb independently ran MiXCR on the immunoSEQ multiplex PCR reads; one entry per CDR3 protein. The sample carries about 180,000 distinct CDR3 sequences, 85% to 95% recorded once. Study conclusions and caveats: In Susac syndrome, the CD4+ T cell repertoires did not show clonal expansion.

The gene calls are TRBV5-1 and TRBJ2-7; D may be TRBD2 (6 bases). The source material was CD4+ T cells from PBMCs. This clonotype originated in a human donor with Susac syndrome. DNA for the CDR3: TGCGCCAGCAGCTTGGGACTAGTGGCGACCTACGAGCAGTACTTC. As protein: CASSLGLVATYEQYF.